Listed here is a single T cell receptor beta chain. Its cognate antigen is unknown. In germline, CDR1 is MDHEN, CDR2 SYDVKM. CDR3 size: 16 residues. Trimming removed 6 bases from V and 6 bases from J, with 20 bases in between. The source of the sample is a study of OX40 agonist ivuxolimab in advanced cancers. About the research overall: The patients got ivuxolimab, which is an agonistic anti-OX40 (CD134) antibody. Eligibility rules accepted prior anti-PD-1, anti-PD-L1 or anti-CTLA-4 therapy, and over 30% had some. Study-wide findings and caveats: Expanded peripheral T cells had an undetermined antigen specificity.

Some clones are missing from TCRdb's copy, which holds only in-frame ones; the method was immunoSEQ multiplex PCR. The data contain about 33,000 clones, roughly 82% of them singletons. This TCR derives from an adult with an advanced solid tumor such as melanoma, head and neck, liver or kidney cancer. The chain is built from TRBV28 and TRBJ2-2; the D is unclear. Source: CD4+ or CD8+ T cells sorted from blood, taken in a trial of the OX40 agonist ivuxolimab. The CDR3 region is CASSTTDGWKAGELFF. The CDR3 DNA is TGTGCCAGCAGCACTACGGACGGATGGAAAGCCGGGGAGCTGTTTTTT.